This T cell receptor beta chain was recovered during a study of OX40 agonist ivuxolimab in advanced cancers. Notes on this clone: The antigen is not known. One end of the junction varies from germline; a read error may be responsible. The same CDR3 can be traced to other DNA sequences in this sample.

Using immunoSEQ multiplex PCR, the repertoire was profiled, and TCRdb retains in-frame clones only, with some absent. The data contain 65,000 to 85,000 clones, about 94% of them seen just once; the ten biggest clones take up 6.5% to 8.5%. Regarding the study as a whole: Relative to CD4+, CD8+ T cells held more expanded clones on average.

Samples were taken at baseline and on day 1 of cycles 4 and 7. The CDR3 totals 15 residues. Germline assignment: CDR1 SGHNT and CDR2 YYREEE (reference sequence). The receptor comes from an adult with an advanced solid tumor such as melanoma, head and neck, liver or kidney cancer. The genes are TRBV5-4 and TRBJ2-3; TRBD2 agrees at 7 bases. The starting material was CD4+ or CD8+ T cells sorted from blood, obtained in a trial of the OX40 agonist ivuxolimab. CDR3 bases: TGCGCCAGCAGCCAAGAAAGCGGGGGCACAGATACGCAGTATTTT. Amino acid sequence: CASSQESGGTDTQYF.